The 21 T cell receptor beta chains given below trace back to one sample, sequenced in a study of CD8 T cells in Susac syndrome. When the RNA was reverse transcribed, random hexamers were used with an input of about 0.5 to 1 ug. One entry per CDR3 protein, called by TCRdb with MiXCR from the immunoSEQ multiplex PCR reads. Here the sample spans approximately 200,000 distinct CDR3 sequences, about 94% being singletons. Sequencing was performed on CD8+ T cells from PBMCs. The receptors stem from a human donor with multiple sclerosis.

The gene calls are TRBV9 and TRBJ1-2; 7 bases are a match to TRBD1. V lost 4 bases and J lost 4; bases outside the gene matches: 10. Germline V gene lookup returns CDR1 SGDLS and CDR2 YYNGEE. This CDR3 region has 15 residues. CDR3 bases: TGTGCCAGCAGCCCCCGGACAGGTTGGGGCTATGGCTACACCTTC. It is translated as CASSPRTGWGYGYTF.

The chain links TRBV1 to TRBJ1-1; TRBD1, the D gene given by the table, was not confirmed from the DNA. TRBV1 has pseudogene status. The CDR3 is 15 residues long. The CDR3 loop is CTSSQVCRGETEAFF. The CDR3 region has the DNA TGCACCAGCAGCCAAGTCTGTAGGGGCGAGACTGAAGCTTTCTTT.

This chain uses TRBV23-1 with TRBJ1-1; TRBD1 matches at 7 bases. TRBV23-1 is labeled an ORF, and its function is uncertain. V dropped 3 bases and J dropped 1; count of bases not matched to a gene: 5. The CDR3 runs to 15 residues. CDR3 nucleotides: TGCGCCAGCAGTCATCCGGGACAGAAGAACACTGAAGCTTTCTTT. As protein: CASSHPGQKNTEAFF.

The chain recombines TRBV11-2 with TRBJ1-2; 8 bases match TRBD1. This CDR3 is built from 14 residues. Germline-derived CDR1 and CDR2 are SGHAT and FQNNGV. The trim removed 5 bases at V and 8 bases at J, leaving 10 bases unmatched. CDR3 residues: CASSQGAAAGGYTF. Here the CDR3 DNA reads TGTGCCAGCAGCCAGGGGGCGGCTGCCGGGGGCTACACCTTC.

CDR3: CASSQYGNTEAFF. DNA of the CDR3: TGTGCCAGCAGCCAATACGGGAACACTGAAGCTTTCTTT. The rearrangement joins TRBV3-1 to TRBJ1-1, with unresolved D. CDR1 LGHDT and CDR2 YNNKEL come from the germline V gene (reference sequence). CDR3 length equals 13 residues. V lost 2 bases and J lost 1, with 5 bases in between.

The V and J genes are TRBV5-4 and TRBJ2-1; D unclear. The germline gives CDR1 SGHNT, CDR2 YYREEE (reference sequence). CDR3 size: 13 residues. Deletions cut 6 bases from V and 2 bases from J, with 9 bases between. The CDR3 DNA follows: TGTGCCAGCACTTCGGGTCCCTACAATGAGCAGTTCTTC. Translated, it gives CASTSGPYNEQFF.

This sequence joins TRBV20-1 and TRBJ1-5, with D tentatively TRBD1 (5 bases). CDR3 length equals 14 residues. V lost 0 bases to trimming and J lost 5 bases, with 11 bases between them. From germline, CDR1 is DFQATT and CDR2 SNEGSKA (reference sequence). The CDR3: CSARDIGTDQPQHF. The CDR3 DNA reads TGCAGTGCTAGAGATATAGGGACGGATCAGCCCCAGCATTTT.

The chain couples TRBV6-6 to TRBJ2-3; D unclear. Germline CDR1 reads MNHNY; CDR2 reads SVGAGI (reference sequence). CDR3 length: 14 amino acids. Trimming removed 7 bases from V and 3 bases from J, with 14 bases in between. The CDR3 loop is CASTDVGITDTQYF. Here the CDR3 DNA reads TGTGCCAGCACCGATGTGGGTATAACAGATACGCAGTATTTT.

This rearrangement joins TRBV7-6 to TRBJ1-4; D is undetermined. Trimming took 3 bases from V and 8 from J, leaving 7 bases between them. The CDR3 consists of 12 residues. Germline V gives CDR1 SGHVS, CDR2 FNYEAQ. CDR3 loop: CASSLLGEKLFF. In DNA form, the CDR3 reads TGTGCCAGCAGCTTGCTTGGGGAAAAACTGTTTTTT.

The chain recombines TRBV6-5 with TRBJ2-7, with 9 bases aligning to TRBD2. From germline, CDR1 is MNHEY and CDR2 SVGAGI. V was clipped by 6 bases and J by 2 bases; unmatched bases: 8. There are 15 residues in the CDR3. CDR3 amino acids: CASRPLTSGAYEQYF. CDR3 in DNA: TGTGCCAGCAGACCCCTGACTAGCGGCGCCTACGAGCAGTACTTC.

The V call is TRBV6-5, the J call TRBJ1-5; D ambiguous. Trimming removed 7 bases at V and 6 bases at J, with 19 bases between. Germline CDR1 is MNHEY and CDR2 is SVGAGI. The CDR3 spans 15 residues. CDR3 in DNA: TGTGCCAGCACCAATTTCATGGGTTCTAGTCAGCCCCAGCATTTT. Its translation: CASTNFMGSSQPQHF.

This chain connects TRBV28 to TRBJ2-5; D remains ambiguous. Germline CDR1 MDHEN, CDR2 SYDVKM. The V end lost 3 bases, the J end lost 1 base, and 9 bases lay between the germline ends. This CDR3 is 14 amino acids long. The chain's CDR3 is CASSFIQIQETQYF. The CDR3 DNA is TGTGCCAGCAGTTTCATACAGATCCAAGAGACCCAGTACTTC. Complete variable domain (other parts from reference TRBV28 and TRBJ2-5): DVKVTQSSRYLVKRTGEKVFLECVQDMDHENMFWYRQDPGLGLRLIYFSYDVKMKEKGDIPEGYSVSREKKERFSLILESASTNQTSMYLCASSFIQIQETQYFGPGTRLLVL.

CDR3 bases: TGTGCCTCCATCAAACGCCGCCTAGCGGGTTACAATGAGCAGTTCTTC. Translating gives CASIKRRLAGYNEQFF. The chain couples TRBV30 to TRBJ2-1; the match to TRBD2 covers 8 bases. This CDR3 has 16 amino acids. V shed 7 bases, J shed 4 bases, and the junction held 15 bases outside the gene matches. Germline V gene lookup returns CDR1 GTSNPN and CDR2 SVGIG (reference sequence).

This clonotype showed up just a few times. CDR3 region: CASSSDGSHQPQHF. The DNA for the CDR3 is TGCGCCAGCAGCTCGGACGGCTCTCATCAGCCCCAGCATTTT. This rearrangement joins TRBV5-1 to TRBJ1-5; D is uncertain. Germline V gene lookup returns CDR1 SGHRS and CDR2 YFSETQ. The CDR3 runs 14 residues. Trimming shortened V by 3 bases and J by 5 bases, and 12 bases separated the two germline ends.

The V gene is TRBV9, the J gene TRBJ2-3; D remains ambiguous. Germline CDR1 SGDLS, CDR2 YYNGEE. V dropped 3 bases and J dropped 7 bases, with 3 bases sitting between them. This CDR3 is built from 10 residues. CDR3 in DNA: TGTGCCAGCAGCGGGCATACGCAGTATTTT. Residues: CASSGHTQYF.

The chain combines TRBV5-6 with TRBJ1-2; D is undetermined. This CDR3 has 14 residues. CDR1 is SGHDT and CDR2 is YYEEEE in the germline V gene. The V end was cut by 7 bases, the J end by 6 bases, with 19 bases between. The CDR3 loop is CASGPNSAVHGYTF. The CDR3 nucleotides read TGTGCCAGCGGTCCGAATTCCGCCGTTCATGGCTACACCTTC.

The V and J genes are TRBV11-3 and TRBJ2-3, with unresolved D. Trimming pared 4 bases from V and 4 bases from J, leaving 9 bases between. Germline CDR1 SGHNT, CDR2 YENEEA. The CDR3 sequence is 13 residues long. CDR3 protein: CASSSFIADTQYF. CDR3 sequence (DNA): TGTGCCAGCAGCTCCTTTATCGCAGATACGCAGTATTTT.

J is TRBJ2-7 and V is TRBV6-2 or TRBV6-3; weak D call: TRBD2 (6 bases). The CDR3 covers 14 residues. V lost 7 bases and J lost 5, with 18 bases in between. The germline V gene has CDR1 MNHEY and CDR2 SVGEGT. This CDR3 reads CASTSPREVDEQYF. The CDR3 DNA sequence: TGTGCCAGCACTTCCCCCAGGGAGGTGGACGAGCAGTACTTC.

This clonotype was counted once. The V gene is TRBV2, the J gene TRBJ2-3; no reliable D call. Looked up from germline, CDR1 is SNHLY and CDR2 is FYNNEI. The CDR3 runs to 15 residues. The V end lost 6 bases, the J end lost 0 bases, and 13 bases lay between the germline ends. CDR3 loop: CASSETAASTDTQYF. CDR3 sequence (DNA): TGTGCCAGCAGCGAGACGGCTGCTAGCACAGATACGCAGTATTTT. Using reference TRBV2 and TRBJ2-3 for the parts outside the CDR3, the full variable domain is EPEVTQTPSHQVTQMGQEVILRCVPISNHLYFYWYRQILGQKVEFLVSFYNNEISEKSEIFDDQFSVERPDGSNFTLKIRSTKLEDSAMYFCASSETAASTDTQYFGPGTRLTVL.

Notes on this clonotype: A read error may produce the germline difference seen at one junction end. The J gene is TRBJ2-7, the V gene TRBV12-3 or TRBV12-4; D tentatively fits TRBD1 or TRBD2 (5 bases each). The CDR3 is 13 amino acids. The CDR3 DNA sequence: TGTGCCAACAGTTTTGCAGGGAGAATCGAGCAGTACTTC. Protein: CANSFAGRIEQYF.

The CDR3 protein is CASSWREYDEQFF. For the CDR3, the DNA is TGTGCCAGCAGTTGGCGGGAGTACGATGAGCAGTTCTTC. The chain couples TRBV6-5 to TRBJ2-1; 7 bases are a match to TRBD2. Unmatched junction bases numbered 5, after V lost 4 bases and J lost 8 bases. Germline CDR1 reads MNHEY; CDR2 reads SVGAGI. This CDR3 region has 13 residues.